This T cell receptor (beta chain) is from a study of T cells expressing NK-cell markers. Study-wide findings and caveats: The same clonotypes also predominated in the CD3+CD56-NKG2C+ fraction of several donors.

Germline values: CDR1 DFQATT, CDR2 SNEGSKA (reference sequence). The CDR3 totals 15 residues. TCRdb processed the 5' RACE reads again and assigns one entry to each CDR3 protein, with no DNA. This sample's clone table lists 400,000 to 550,000 distinct CDR3 sequences. With respect to this clonotype: The antigen remains undetermined.

The specimen was blood T cells: a sorted CD56 or NKG2C T cell subset, CD4+ or CD8+ T cells, or bulk PBMC T cells (not recorded which). V usage is TRBV20-1 and J usage is TRBJ2-1; with no DNA, the TCRdb D assignment of TRBD1 cannot be verified. The source is a woman aged 18-70 years in good health. CDR3 in amino acids: CSARRQGSPPGEQFF.